The table lists the clone carrying this T cell receptor (beta chain) with a count of one. The data derive from a study of cytomegalovirus exposure and HLA in healthy donors. With 60 Vbeta and 13 Jbeta primers, the PCR was carried out. Assay used: immunoSEQ multiplex PCR; TCRdb lists only in-frame clones, some missing. Among over 150,000 clones listed, around 90% were seen once. This CDR3 is 17 amino acids long. CDR1 and CDR2 (germline): LGHNA, YNFKEQ. V gave up 3 bases and J gave up 9 bases; unmatched junction bases: 10. The source is a woman aged 30 to 39 in good health and CMV-seronegative. The J gene is TRBJ2-1, the V gene TRBV4-2; 14 positions agree with TRBD2. The specimen was PBMCs. The CDR3 region is CASSHAGTSGRGGEQFF. In nucleotides, the CDR3 is TGTGCCAGCAGCCACGCCGGGACTAGCGGGAGAGGGGGTGAGCAGTTCTTC.